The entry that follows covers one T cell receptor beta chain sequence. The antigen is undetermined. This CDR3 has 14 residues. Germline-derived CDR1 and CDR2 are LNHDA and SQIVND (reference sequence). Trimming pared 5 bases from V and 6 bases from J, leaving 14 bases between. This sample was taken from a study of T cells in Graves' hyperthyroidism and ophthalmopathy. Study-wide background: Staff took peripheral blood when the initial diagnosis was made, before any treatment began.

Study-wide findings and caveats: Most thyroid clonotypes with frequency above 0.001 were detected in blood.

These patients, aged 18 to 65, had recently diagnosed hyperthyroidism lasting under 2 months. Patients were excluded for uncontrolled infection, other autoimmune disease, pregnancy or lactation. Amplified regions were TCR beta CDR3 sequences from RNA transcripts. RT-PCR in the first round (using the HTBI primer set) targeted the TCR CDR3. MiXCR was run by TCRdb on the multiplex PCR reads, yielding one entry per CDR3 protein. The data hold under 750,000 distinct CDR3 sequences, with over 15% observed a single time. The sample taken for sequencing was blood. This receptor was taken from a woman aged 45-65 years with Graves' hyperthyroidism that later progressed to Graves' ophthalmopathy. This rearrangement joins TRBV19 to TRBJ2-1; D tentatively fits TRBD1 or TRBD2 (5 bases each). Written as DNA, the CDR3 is TGTGCCAGTAGTGGGACGACTGCTTCCAATGAGCAGTTCTTC. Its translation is CASSGTTASNEQFF.